This T cell receptor beta chain derives from a study of T cells in Graves' hyperthyroidism and ophthalmopathy. Researchers took RNA transcripts and amplified the TCR beta CDR3 regions from them. The primer set for the first-round RT-PCR of the TCR CDR3 was HTBI. TCRdb re-called the multiplex PCR reads through MiXCR, storing one row per CDR3 protein. The table shows 600,000 to 750,000 distinct CDR3 sequences, with roughly 17% occurring only once. Fresh peripheral blood, 10 ml, was the source of the PBMCs. The CDR3 has 19 amino acids. CDR1 SGHTA and CDR2 FQGNSA come from the germline V gene. V was clipped by 3 bases and J by 5 bases; unmatched bases: 14.

The receptor was isolated from a man between 50 and 59 years old with Graves' hyperthyroidism. The chain combines TRBV7-2 with TRBJ2-5, with TRBD2 identical over 14 bases. The sample taken for sequencing was blood. The CDR3 loop reads CASSFRPRTSGRKLETQYF. Here the CDR3 DNA reads TGTGCCAGCAGCTTCCGACCTAGGACTAGCGGGAGGAAGTTGGAGACCCAGTACTTC. Drawing the rest from reference TRBV7-2 and TRBJ2-5, the complete variable domain is GAGVSQSPSNKVTEKGKDVELRCDPISGHTALYWYRQSLGQGLEFLIYFQGNSAPDKSGLPSDRFSAERTGGSVSTLTIQRTQQEDSAVYLCASSFRPRTSGRKLETQYFGPGTRLLVL.